This T cell receptor beta chain was obtained from a study of CD8 T cells in ankylosing spondylitis. Notes on the study in general: Reportedly, matched ankylosing spondylitis synovial fluid was significantly enriched for disease-linked clones.

This clonotype came up a few times. Its antigen remains unknown. The junction departs from germline at one end; a sequencing error may be responsible. CDR1 is SSHAT and CDR2 is FNYEAQ in the germline V gene (reference sequence). CDR3 length: 15 residues. TCRdb re-analysed the 5' RACE reads in MiXCR, keeping a single row per CDR3 protein. The data hold more than 110,000 distinct CDR3 sequences, with roughly 8% observed a single time. This chain connects TRBV7-7 to TRBJ2-5, with 11 bases matching TRBD2. The sequencing input was synovial fluid, either unsorted or a sorted T cell fraction (not recorded which). The TCR was taken from a male donor with ankylosing spondylitis. The chain's CDR3 is CASSRLSGRAETQYF. CDR3 sequence (DNA): TGTGCTAGCAGCAGACTTAGCGGGAGGGCTGAGACCCAGTACTTC.